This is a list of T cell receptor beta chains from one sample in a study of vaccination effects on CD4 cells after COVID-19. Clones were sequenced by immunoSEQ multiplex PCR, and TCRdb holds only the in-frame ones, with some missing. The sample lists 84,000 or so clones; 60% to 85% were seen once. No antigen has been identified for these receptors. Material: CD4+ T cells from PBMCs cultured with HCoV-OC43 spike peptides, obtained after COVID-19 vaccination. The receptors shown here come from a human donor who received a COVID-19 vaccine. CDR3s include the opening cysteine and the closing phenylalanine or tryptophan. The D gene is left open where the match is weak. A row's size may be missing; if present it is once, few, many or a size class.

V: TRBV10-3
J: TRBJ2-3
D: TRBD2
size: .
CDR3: CAISESRGLAGTDTQYF
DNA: TGTGCCATCAGTGAGTCTCGTGGACTAGCGGGCACAGATACGCAGTATTTT

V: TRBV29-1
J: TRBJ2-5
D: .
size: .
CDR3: CSVPRQAQETQYF
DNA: TGCAGCGTTCCACGACAGGCCCAAGAGACCCAGTACTTC

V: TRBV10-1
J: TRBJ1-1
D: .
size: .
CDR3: CASSEGNTEAFF
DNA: TGCGCCAGCAGTGAGGGGAACACTGAAGCTTTCTTT

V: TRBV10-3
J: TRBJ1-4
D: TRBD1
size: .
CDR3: CAISSPGQGGATNEKLFF
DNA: TGTGCCATCAGTTCCCCAGGACAGGGAGGGGCAACTAATGAAAAACTGTTTTTT

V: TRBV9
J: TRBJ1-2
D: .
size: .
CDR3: CASSAGLSRGYTF
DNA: TGTGCCAGCAGCGCCGGCCTCTCGCGGGGCTACACCTTC

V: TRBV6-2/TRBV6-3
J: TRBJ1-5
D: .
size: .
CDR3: CASSQQGLGQPQHF
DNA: TGTGCCAGCAGTCAACAGGGTCTAGGGCAGCCCCAGCATTTT

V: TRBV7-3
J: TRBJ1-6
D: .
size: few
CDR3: CASSLTSGSVAPLHF
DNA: TGTGCCAGCAGCTTAACCTCTGGATCCGTTGCACCCCTCCACTTT

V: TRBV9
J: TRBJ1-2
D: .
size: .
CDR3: CASSVTFGRSYGYTF
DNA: TGTGCCAGCAGCGTGACGTTTGGACGTTCTTATGGCTACACCTTC

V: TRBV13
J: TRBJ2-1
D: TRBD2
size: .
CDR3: CASSSRWTSGGNHNEQFF
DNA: TGTGCCAGCAGCTCGCGCTGGACTAGCGGGGGGAACCACAATGAGCAGTTCTTC

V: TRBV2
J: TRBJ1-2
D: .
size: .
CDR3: CASSENQNYGYTF
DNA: TGTGCCAGCAGTGAAAACCAGAACTATGGCTACACCTTC

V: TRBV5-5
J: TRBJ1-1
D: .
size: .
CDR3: CASSSPTGYTEAFF
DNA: TGTGCCAGCAGCTCGCCGACGGGGTACACTGAAGCTTTCTTT

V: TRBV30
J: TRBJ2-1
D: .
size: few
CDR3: CAWSVRLSLDNEQFF
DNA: TGTGCCTGGAGTGTACGCTTATCCCTTGACAATGAGCAGTTCTTC

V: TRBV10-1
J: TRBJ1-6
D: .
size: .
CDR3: CASSVRGTNSPLHF
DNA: TGCGCCAGCAGTGTTCGGGGGACAAACTCACCCCTCCACTTT

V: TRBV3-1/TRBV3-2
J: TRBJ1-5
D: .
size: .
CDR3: CASSSRGSNQPQHF
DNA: TGTGCCAGCAGCTCACGGGGAAGCAATCAGCCCCAGCATTTT

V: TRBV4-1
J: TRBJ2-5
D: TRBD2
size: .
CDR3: CASSQASGGARETQYF
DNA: TGCGCCAGCAGCCAAGCTAGCGGGGGGGCCAGGGAGACCCAGTACTTC

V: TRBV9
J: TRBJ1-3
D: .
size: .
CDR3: CASSVDGARGNTIYF
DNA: TGTGCCAGCAGCGTAGATGGGGCTAGGGGAAACACCATATATTTT

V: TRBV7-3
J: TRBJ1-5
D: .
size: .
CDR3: CASSQTIQPQHF
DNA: TGTGCCAGCAGCCAGACGATTCAGCCCCAGCATTTT

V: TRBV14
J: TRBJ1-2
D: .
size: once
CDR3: CASSQDQFYGYTF
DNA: TGTGCCAGCAGCCAAGATCAGTTTTATGGCTACACCTTC

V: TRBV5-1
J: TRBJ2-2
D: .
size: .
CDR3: CASSRTVVNTGELFF
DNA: TGCGCCAGCAGCCGGACAGTCGTTAACACCGGGGAGCTGTTTTTT

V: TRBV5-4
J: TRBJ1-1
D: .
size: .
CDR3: CASSSGKNMNTEAFF
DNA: TGTGCCAGCAGCTCAGGGAAGAACATGAACACTGAAGCTTTCTTT